This T cell receptor beta chain was profiled in a study of lymphopenia after photon versus proton radiotherapy (dated by TCRdb to the late 2010s). About the full investigation: The immunological effects of photon versus proton radiation therapy were compared in patients with gastrointestinal tumors who developed high-grade lymphopenia. The goal of the study was to describe how the two radiation modalities differ in their effects on the immune system. The cohort comprised about 20 patients with gastrointestinal tumors who received either photon or proton therapy and then developed lymphopenia. Broader findings and caveats from the paper: The survival association was assessed only in patients who died, and better survival with proton therapy was presented by the authors as a possibility rather than a demonstrated result. After the lymphocyte count nadir, oligoclonal expansion, especially of CD8+ Temra cells, was observed in photon-treated repertoires, and the drop in diversity was driven by this expansion. During treatment, patients who received proton therapy stayed relatively stable, whereas patients who received photon therapy lost naive T cells and TCR diversity and gained effector/memory populations. Across the cohort, among patients who died, a greater drop in TCR diversity after the nadir was inversely correlated with overall survival time.

The library was generated by the immunoSEQ multiplex PCR assay. T cell repertoires were profiled with deep sequencing of rearranged TCR beta loci together with multiparametric flow cytometry. In TCRdb, the immuneACCESS table is reduced to in-frame sequences with V and J assigned. These tables do not hold every clone; where another copy was compared, an unresolved V gene accounts for under half, and the others remain unexplained. The sample table records tens of thousands of clones; roughly 87% of these occur just once. The leading ten clones occupy roughly 2.3% of the sample. With respect to this clone: Its antigen has not been determined. No base-level quality is on record; no much larger clone is a single base apart.

Counted from cysteine to phenylalanine, this CDR3 has 14 amino acids. Just CDR3 DNA is preserved here, 42 bases in frame from base 1. Reading the germline V gene gives CDR1 SGHTA and CDR2 FQGNSA. The trim is 5 bases for V and 3 bases for J, with a gap of 14 bases between the germline ends. The sample in question was peripheral blood, obtained from a patient treated with photon-based radiotherapy. The receptor chain draws on TRBV7-2 and TRBJ2-7; the D gene could be either TRBD1 or TRBD2, each agreeing at 6 bases. The TCR was taken from a man aged 35-49 years with gastric cancer. For the CDR3, the sequence is CASSKGGFVYEQYF. In nucleotide form, the sequence is TGTGCCAGCAGCAAAGGGGGGTTCGTCTACGAGCAGTACTTC.